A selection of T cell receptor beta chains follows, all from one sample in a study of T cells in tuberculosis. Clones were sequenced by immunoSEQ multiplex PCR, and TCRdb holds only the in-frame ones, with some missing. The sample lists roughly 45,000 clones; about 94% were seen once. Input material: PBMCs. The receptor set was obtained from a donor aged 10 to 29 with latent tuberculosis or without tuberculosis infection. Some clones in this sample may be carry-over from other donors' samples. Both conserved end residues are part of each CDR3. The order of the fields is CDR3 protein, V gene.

CDR3aa: CASSPRTVRQPQHF
v_gene: TRBV19

CDR3aa: CASSSRPPGQGVRQPQHF
v_gene: TRBV7-2

CDR3aa: CSVKRPGTSGRTQYF
v_gene: TRBV29-1

CDR3aa: CATRLDIMNTEAFF
v_gene: TRBV15

CDR3aa: CASSLAQGAGEQYF
v_gene: TRBV7-6

CDR3aa: CASSLWTRADTQYF
v_gene: TRBV5-6

CDR3aa: CASSPGQNTGELFF
v_gene: TRBV18

CDR3aa: CASSAKRGPPTSTDTQYF
v_gene: TRBV25-1

CDR3aa: CASSLNLASGRAVNEQFF
v_gene: TRBV27

CDR3aa: CASSPTGTGNEQYF
v_gene: TRBV19

CDR3aa: CASSELRGFNQPQHF
v_gene: TRBV6-1

CDR3aa: CASSHLGGRSYEQYF
v_gene: TRBV4-3

CDR3aa: CASSHTGDTQYF
v_gene: TRBV27

CDR3aa: CASSEQGDTGELFF
v_gene: TRBV2

CDR3aa: CASSPQLTGGTEAFF
v_gene: TRBV9

CDR3aa: CASTLRGHLVSGANVLTF
v_gene: TRBV19

CDR3aa: CASTRLANLNEQFF
v_gene: TRBV2

CDR3aa: CASSLFLGTGELFF
v_gene: TRBV6-1

CDR3aa: CASSSQGPGTYEQYF
v_gene: TRBV27

CDR3aa: CATEGDTLLVEQYF
v_gene: TRBV30

CDR3aa: CASSDRGLNYEQYF
v_gene: TRBV21-1

CDR3aa: CASSTSRGRDTQYF
v_gene: TRBV28

CDR3aa: CASSLPGQGRSEQYF
v_gene: TRBV19

CDR3aa: CASSQDRQGLGATEAFF
v_gene: TRBV4-2

CDR3aa: CASSPRTSGRAVTGELFF
v_gene: TRBV11-3

CDR3aa: CASSPPVRENGYTF
v_gene: TRBV28

CDR3aa: CASSGREAGTGGTYEQYF
v_gene: TRBV19

CDR3aa: CASSADSLGGAFF
v_gene: TRBV6-4

CDR3aa: CASSQAVTGNTEAFF
v_gene: TRBV4-1

CDR3aa: CASSVTGGMNTEAFF
v_gene: TRBV9

CDR3aa: CASSLGRNEAFF
v_gene: TRBV5-8

CDR3aa: CASRGQESYEQYF
v_gene: TRBV11-2

CDR3aa: CASSYLVASEKNEQFF
v_gene: TRBV6-5

CDR3aa: CASDRGPNTEAFF
v_gene: TRBV19

CDR3aa: CASSQGPADNEKLFF
v_gene: TRBV4-1

CDR3aa: CASSQVGTGRIF
v_gene: TRBV4-3

CDR3aa: CASSPARTSNYEQYF
v_gene: TRBV7-2

CDR3aa: CSVGAYEQYF
v_gene: TRBV29-1

CDR3aa: CASSQDQGYRNQPQHF
v_gene: TRBV4-1

CDR3aa: CASSFSAAGFYYEQYF
v_gene: TRBV27

CDR3aa: CASSFTGRYGYTF
v_gene: TRBV7-2

CDR3aa: CASSQDGTGGANVLTF
v_gene: TRBV4-3

CDR3aa: CASSLRGGQPQHF
v_gene: TRBV4-1

CDR3aa: CASSLLETGVVRGYTF
v_gene: TRBV5-6

CDR3aa: CSDFSGRRTDTQYF
v_gene: TRBV29-1

CDR3aa: CASKKRTGELFF
v_gene: TRBV19

CDR3aa: CASSLRIGEAFF
v_gene: TRBV4-1

CDR3aa: CASSPGQGGEQYF
v_gene: TRBV6-5

CDR3aa: CASSEGQSYNEKLFF
v_gene: TRBV6-1

CDR3aa: CASRAGLFSTEAFF
v_gene: TRBV7-8

CDR3aa: CAWRKTWNRGTNYGYTF
v_gene: TRBV30

CDR3aa: CASSLSLGQGPNYEQYF
v_gene: TRBV11-2

CDR3aa: CASSTQIGTSGREQFF
v_gene: TRBV5-1

CDR3aa: CASGLTQFYGYTF
v_gene: TRBV28

CDR3aa: CASSMNRVNEQFF
v_gene: TRBV19